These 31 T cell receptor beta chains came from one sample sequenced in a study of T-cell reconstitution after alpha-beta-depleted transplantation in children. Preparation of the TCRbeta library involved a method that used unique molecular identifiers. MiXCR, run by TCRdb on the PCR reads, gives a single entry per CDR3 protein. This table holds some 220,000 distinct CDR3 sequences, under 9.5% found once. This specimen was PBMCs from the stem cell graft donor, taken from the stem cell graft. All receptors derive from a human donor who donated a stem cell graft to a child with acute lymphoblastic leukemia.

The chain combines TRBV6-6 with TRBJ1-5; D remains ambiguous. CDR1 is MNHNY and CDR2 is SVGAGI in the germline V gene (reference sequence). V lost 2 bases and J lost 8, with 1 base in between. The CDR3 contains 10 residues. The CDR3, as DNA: TGTGCCAGCAGTTACAAGCCCCAGCATTTT. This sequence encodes CASSYKPQHF.

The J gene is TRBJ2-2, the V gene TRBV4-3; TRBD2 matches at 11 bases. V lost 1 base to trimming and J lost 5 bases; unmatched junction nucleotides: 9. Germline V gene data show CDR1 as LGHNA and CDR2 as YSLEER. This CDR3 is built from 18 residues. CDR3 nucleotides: TGCGCCAGCAGCCAAGGGGGCACTAGCGGGGGCCCAACCGGGGAGCTGTTTTTT. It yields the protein CASSQGGTSGGPTGELFF.

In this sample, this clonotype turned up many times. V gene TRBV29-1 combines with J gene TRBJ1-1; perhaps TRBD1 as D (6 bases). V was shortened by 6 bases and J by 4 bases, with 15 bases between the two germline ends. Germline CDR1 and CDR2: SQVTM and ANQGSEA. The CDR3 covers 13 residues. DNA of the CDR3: TGCAGCGTGTGGCGGCAGGGGAGCACTGAAGCTTTCTTT. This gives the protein CSVWRQGSTEAFF.

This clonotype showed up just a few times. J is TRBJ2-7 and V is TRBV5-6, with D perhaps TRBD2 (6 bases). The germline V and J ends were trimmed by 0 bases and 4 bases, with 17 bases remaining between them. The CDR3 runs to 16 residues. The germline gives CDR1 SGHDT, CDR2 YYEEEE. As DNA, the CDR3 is TGTGCCAGCAGCTTGGGTGCGGGAAAGACGACTTACGAGCAGTACTTC. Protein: CASSLGAGKTTYEQYF.

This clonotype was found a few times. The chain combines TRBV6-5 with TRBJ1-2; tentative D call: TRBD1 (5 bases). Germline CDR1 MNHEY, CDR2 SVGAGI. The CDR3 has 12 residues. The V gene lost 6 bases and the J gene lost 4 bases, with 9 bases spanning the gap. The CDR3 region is CASRKTGYGYTF. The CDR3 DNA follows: TGTGCCAGCAGAAAAACAGGCTATGGCTACACCTTC.

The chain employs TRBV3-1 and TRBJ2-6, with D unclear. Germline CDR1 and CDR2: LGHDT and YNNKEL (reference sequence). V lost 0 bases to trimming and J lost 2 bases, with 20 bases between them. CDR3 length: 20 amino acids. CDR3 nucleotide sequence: TGTGCCAGCAGCCAAGAGAGGCCGCCACCCAGGCAGGCTGGGGCCAACGTCCTGACTTTC. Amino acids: CASSQERPPPRQAGANVLTF.

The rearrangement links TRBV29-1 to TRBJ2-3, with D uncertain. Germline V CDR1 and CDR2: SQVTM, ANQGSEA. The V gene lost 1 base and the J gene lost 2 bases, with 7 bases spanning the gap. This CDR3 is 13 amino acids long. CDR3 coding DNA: TGCAGCGTTGAAGTACTGAACACAGATACGCAGTATTTT. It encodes CSVEVLNTDTQYF.

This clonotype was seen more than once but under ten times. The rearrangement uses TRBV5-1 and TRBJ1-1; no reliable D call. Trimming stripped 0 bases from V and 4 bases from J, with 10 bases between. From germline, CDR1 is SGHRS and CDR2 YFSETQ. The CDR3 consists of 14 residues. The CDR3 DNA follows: TGCGCCAGCAGCTTGGGAGCGGAAGGCACTGAAGCTTTCTTT. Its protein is CASSLGAEGTEAFF.

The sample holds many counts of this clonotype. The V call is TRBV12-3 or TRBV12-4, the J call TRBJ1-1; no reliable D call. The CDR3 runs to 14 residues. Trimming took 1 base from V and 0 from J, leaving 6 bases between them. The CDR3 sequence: CASSLVTVNTEAFF. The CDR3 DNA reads TGTGCCAGCAGTTTAGTTACGGTGAACACTGAAGCTTTCTTT.

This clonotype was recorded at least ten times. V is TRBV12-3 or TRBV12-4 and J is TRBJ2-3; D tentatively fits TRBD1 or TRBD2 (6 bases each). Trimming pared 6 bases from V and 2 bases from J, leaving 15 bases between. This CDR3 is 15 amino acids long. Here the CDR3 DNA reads TGTGCCAGCAGCCCCGCCGGGGGCGACACAGATACGCAGTATTTT. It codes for CASSPAGGDTDTQYF.

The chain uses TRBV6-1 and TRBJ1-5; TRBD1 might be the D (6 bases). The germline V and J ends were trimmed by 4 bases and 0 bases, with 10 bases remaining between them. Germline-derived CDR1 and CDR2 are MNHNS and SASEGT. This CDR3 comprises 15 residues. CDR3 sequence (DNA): TGTGCCAGCAGTGTGACAGGAGATAGCAATCAGCCCCAGCATTTT. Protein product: CASSVTGDSNQPQHF.

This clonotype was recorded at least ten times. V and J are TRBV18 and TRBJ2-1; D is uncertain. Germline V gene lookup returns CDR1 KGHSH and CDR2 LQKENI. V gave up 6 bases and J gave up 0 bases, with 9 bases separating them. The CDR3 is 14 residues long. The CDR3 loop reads CASSQSFSYNEQFF. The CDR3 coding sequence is TGTGCCAGCTCTCAGTCTTTCTCCTACAATGAGCAGTTCTTC.

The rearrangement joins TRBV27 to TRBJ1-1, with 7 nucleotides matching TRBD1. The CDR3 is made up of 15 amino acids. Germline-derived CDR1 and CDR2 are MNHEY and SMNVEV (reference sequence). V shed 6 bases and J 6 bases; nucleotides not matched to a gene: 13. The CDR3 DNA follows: TGTGCCAGCAGGACAGGGTCCAACCTAAAGGCTGAAGCTTTCTTT. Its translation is CASRTGSNLKAEAFF.

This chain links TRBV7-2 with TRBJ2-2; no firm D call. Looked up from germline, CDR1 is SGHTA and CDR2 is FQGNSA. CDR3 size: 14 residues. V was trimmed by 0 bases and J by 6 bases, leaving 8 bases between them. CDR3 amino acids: CASSLAGSPGELFF. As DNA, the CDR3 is TGTGCCAGCAGCTTAGCGGGGTCCCCCGGGGAGCTGTTTTTT. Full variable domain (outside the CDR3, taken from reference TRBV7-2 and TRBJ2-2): GAGVSQSPSNKVTEKGKDVELRCDPISGHTALYWYRQSLGQGLEFLIYFQGNSAPDKSGLPSDRFSAERTGGSVSTLTIQRTQQEDSAVYLCASSLAGSPGELFFGEGSRLTVL.

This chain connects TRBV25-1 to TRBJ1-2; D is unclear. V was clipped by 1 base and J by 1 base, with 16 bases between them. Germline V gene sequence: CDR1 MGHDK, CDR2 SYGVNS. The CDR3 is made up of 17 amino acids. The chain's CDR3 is CASSELVESGFNYGYTF. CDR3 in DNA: TGTGCCAGCAGTGAATTGGTCGAGTCAGGCTTTAACTATGGCTACACCTTC.

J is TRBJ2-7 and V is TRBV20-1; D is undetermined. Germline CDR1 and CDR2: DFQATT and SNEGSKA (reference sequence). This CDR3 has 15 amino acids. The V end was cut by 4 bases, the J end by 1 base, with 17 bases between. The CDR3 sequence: CSATVVRANSYEQYF. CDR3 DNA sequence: TGCAGTGCTACCGTGGTTAGGGCCAATTCCTACGAGCAGTACTTC.

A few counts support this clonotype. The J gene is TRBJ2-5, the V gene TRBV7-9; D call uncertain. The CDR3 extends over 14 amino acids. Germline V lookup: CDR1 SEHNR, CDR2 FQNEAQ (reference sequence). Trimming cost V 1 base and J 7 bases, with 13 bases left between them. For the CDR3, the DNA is TGTGCCAGCAGCTTAGAATATAACCGGACGACCCAGTACTTC. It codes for CASSLEYNRTTQYF.

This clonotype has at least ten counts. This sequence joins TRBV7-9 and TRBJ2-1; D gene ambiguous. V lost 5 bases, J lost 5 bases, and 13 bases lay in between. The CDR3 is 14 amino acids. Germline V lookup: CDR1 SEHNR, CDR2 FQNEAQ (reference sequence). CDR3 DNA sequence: TGTGCCAGCAGCCTTACCCCCCCGGACAATGAGCAGTTCTTC. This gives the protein CASSLTPPDNEQFF.

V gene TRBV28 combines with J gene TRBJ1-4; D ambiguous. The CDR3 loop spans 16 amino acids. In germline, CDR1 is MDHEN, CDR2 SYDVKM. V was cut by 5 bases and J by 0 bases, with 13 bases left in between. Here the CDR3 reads CASSLPLPATNEKLFF. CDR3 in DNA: TGTGCCAGCAGTCTGCCCCTCCCAGCAACTAATGAAAAACTGTTTTTT.

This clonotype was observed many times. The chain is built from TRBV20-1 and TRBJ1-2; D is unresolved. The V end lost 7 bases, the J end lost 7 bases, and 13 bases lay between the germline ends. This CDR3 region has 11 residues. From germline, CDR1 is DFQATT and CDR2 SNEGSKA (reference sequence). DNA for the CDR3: TGCAGTGATAGCCAGCAACGTGGCTACACCTTC. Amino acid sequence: CSDSQQRGYTF.

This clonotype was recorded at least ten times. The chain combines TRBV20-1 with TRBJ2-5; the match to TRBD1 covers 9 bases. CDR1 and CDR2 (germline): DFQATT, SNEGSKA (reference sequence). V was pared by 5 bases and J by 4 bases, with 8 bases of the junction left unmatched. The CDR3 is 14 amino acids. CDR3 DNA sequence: TGCAGTGCTTCTACGGGACAGGGAGGAGAGACCCAGTACTTC. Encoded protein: CSASTGQGGETQYF.

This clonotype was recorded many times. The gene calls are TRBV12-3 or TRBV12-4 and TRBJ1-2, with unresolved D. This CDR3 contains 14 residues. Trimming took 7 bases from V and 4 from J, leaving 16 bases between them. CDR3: CASTSAGRTYGYTF. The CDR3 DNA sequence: TGTGCCAGCACTTCTGCAGGACGGACCTATGGCTACACCTTC.

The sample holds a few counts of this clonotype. CDR3 sequence (DNA): TGCAGCGGGGGTAGGGGTCTTGAAGAGACCCAGTACTTC. Protein: CSGGRGLEETQYF. The chain employs TRBV29-1 and TRBJ2-5; tentative D call: TRBD1 (5 bases). Trimming removed 7 bases at V and 3 bases at J, with 15 bases between. Germline CDR1 reads SQVTM; CDR2 reads ANQGSEA. The CDR3 has 13 residues.

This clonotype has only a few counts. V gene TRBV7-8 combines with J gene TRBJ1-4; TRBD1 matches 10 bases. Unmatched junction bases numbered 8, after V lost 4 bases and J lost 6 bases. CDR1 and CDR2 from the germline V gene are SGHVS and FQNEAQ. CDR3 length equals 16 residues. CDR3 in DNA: TGTGCCAGCAGCTACAGAATCGGGACAGGGGATGAAAAACTGTTTTTT. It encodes CASSYRIGTGDEKLFF.

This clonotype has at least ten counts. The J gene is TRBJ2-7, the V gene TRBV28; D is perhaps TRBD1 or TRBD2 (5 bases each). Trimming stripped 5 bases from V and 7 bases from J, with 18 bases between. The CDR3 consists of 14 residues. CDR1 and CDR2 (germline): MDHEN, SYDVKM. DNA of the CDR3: TGTGCCAGCAGTCCCGGGACCCTCCCGGGGGAGCAGTACTTC. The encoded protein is CASSPGTLPGEQYF.

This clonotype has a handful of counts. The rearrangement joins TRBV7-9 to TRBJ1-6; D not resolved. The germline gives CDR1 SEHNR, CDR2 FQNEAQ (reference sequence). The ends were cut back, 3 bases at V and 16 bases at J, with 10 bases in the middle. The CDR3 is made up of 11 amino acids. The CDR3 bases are TGTGCCAGCAGCTTTATGAGTGGGCTCCACTTT. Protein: CASSFMSGLHF.

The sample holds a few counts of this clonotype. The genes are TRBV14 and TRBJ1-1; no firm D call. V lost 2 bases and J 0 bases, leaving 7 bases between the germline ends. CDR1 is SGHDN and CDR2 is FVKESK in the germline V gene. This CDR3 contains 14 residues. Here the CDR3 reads CASSQLGLNTEAFF. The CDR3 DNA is TGTGCCAGCAGCCAATTGGGCCTGAACACTGAAGCTTTCTTT.

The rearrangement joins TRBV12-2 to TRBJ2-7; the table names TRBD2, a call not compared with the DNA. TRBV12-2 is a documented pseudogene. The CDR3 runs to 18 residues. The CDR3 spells CASRLEVGTSGFSYEQYF. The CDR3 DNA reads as TGTGCAAGTCGCTTAGAGGTTGGGACTAGCGGGTTCTCCTACGAGCAGTACTTC.

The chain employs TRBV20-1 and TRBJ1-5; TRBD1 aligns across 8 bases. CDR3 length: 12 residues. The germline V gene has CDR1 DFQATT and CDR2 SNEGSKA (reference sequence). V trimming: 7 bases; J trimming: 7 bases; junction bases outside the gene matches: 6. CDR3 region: CSVGQGGQPQHF. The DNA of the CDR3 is TGCAGTGTCGGACAGGGTGGCCAGCCCCAGCATTTT.

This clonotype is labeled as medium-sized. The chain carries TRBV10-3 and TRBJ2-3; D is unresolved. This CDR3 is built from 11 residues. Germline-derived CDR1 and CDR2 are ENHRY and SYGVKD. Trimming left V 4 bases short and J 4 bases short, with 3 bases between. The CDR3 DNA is TGTGCCATCAGTGGGTCAGATACGCAGTATTTT. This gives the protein CAISGSDTQYF.

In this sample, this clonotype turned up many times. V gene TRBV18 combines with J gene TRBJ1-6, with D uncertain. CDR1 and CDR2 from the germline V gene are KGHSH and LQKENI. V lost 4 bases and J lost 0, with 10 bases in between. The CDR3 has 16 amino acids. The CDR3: CASSRDGSSYNSPLHF. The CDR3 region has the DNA TGTGCCAGCTCACGAGATGGAAGCTCCTATAATTCACCCCTCCACTTT.